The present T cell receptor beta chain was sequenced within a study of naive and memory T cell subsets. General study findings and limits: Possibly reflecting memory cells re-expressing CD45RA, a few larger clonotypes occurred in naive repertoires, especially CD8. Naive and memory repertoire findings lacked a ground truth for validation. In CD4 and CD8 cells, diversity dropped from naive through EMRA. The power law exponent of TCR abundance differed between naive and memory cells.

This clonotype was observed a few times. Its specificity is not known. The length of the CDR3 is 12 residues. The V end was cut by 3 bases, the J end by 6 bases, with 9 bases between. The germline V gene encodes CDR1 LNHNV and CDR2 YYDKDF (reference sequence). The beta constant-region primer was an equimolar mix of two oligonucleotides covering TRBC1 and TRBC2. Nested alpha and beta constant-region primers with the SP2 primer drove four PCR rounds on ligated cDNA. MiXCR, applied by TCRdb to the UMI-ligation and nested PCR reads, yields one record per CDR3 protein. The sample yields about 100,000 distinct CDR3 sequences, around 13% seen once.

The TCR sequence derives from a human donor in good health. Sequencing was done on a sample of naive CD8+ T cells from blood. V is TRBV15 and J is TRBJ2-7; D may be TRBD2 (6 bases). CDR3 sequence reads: CATSRSGLEQYF. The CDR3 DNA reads TGTGCCACCAGCAGGTCGGGACTCGAGCAGTACTTC. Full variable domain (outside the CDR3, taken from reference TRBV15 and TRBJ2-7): DAMVIQNPRYQVTQFGKPVTLSCSQTLNHNVMYWYQQKSSQAPKLLFHYYDKDFNNEADTPDNFQSRRPNTSFCFLDIRSPGLGDTAMYLCATSRSGLEQYFGPGTRLTVT.